Listed below are T cell receptor beta chains from one sample, sequenced in a study of graft-versus-host responses after intestinal transplantation. The antigens for these receptors are not known. Generated by immunoSEQ multiplex PCR, the TCRdb table keeps only in-frame clones and is missing some. The table records over 100,000 clones, about 95% of them present only once. This specimen consisted of unstimulated CD8+ T cells sorted from spleen or lymph node cells, obtained before intestinal transplant. Receptors were obtained from a human donor who received an intestinal transplant. Both conserved end residues are part of each CDR3. The order of the fields is CDR3 length, clone size, D gene, V gene, J gene, CDR3 protein, CDR3 DNA. D genes are given only for firm matches. Expanded clones get a size class; other rows say once, few or many, or leave the size out.

length: 15; size: -; D: TRBD1; V: TRBV2; J: TRBJ2-4; CDR3: CASSRPGTGVHIQYF; DNA: TGTGCCAGCAGTCGACCCGGGACAGGGGTACACATTCAGTACTTC
length: 14; size: once; D: -; V: TRBV6-6; J: TRBJ2-3; CDR3: CASSYSNLADTQYF; DNA: TGTGCCAGCAGTTACTCGAATCTAGCGGATACGCAGTATTTT
length: 13; size: -; D: TRBD1; V: TRBV11-1; J: TRBJ1-6; CDR3: CASSFGQGTPLHF; DNA: TGTGCCAGCAGCTTCGGACAGGGGACACCCCTCCACTTT
length: 18; size: -; D: TRBD2; V: TRBV18; J: TRBJ2-7; CDR3: CASSPSGTSGSFTYEQYF; DNA: TGTGCCAGCTCACCATCCGGGACTAGCGGGAGCTTTACCTACGAGCAGTACTTC
length: 15; size: -; D: TRBD1; V: TRBV6-5; J: TRBJ2-1; CDR3: CASSMGQGIGNEQFF; DNA: TGTGCCAGCAGTATGGGACAGGGTATTGGGAATGAGCAGTTCTTC
length: 14; size: once; D: -; V: TRBV29-1; J: TRBJ2-5; CDR3: CSVEGYGNGETQYF; DNA: TGCAGCGTTGAAGGGTACGGGAACGGAGAGACCCAGTACTTC
length: 16; size: once; D: -; V: TRBV10-2; J: TRBJ2-7; CDR3: CASSESRVKLSYEQYF; DNA: TGCGCCAGCAGTGAGTCGAGGGTAAAACTCTCCTACGAGCAGTACTTC
length: 17; size: -; D: TRBD2; V: TRBV9; J: TRBJ2-3; CDR3: CASSLPIAGESTDTQYF; DNA: TGTGCCAGCAGCCTTCCTATAGCGGGAGAGAGCACAGATACGCAGTATTTT
length: 15; size: -; D: TRBD1; V: TRBV28; J: TRBJ2-1; CDR3: CASSLGQGVRNEQFF; DNA: TGTGCCAGCAGTTTAGGACAGGGGGTCAGGAATGAGCAGTTCTTC
length: 14; size: -; D: TRBD1; V: TRBV25-1; J: TRBJ1-1; CDR3: CASGTGQGGTEAFF; DNA: TGTGCCAGCGGCACGGGACAGGGGGGGACTGAAGCTTTCTTT
length: 14; size: -; D: -; V: TRBV30; J: TRBJ2-7; CDR3: CAWSTWDHSYEQYF; DNA: TGTGCCTGGAGTACCTGGGACCACTCCTACGAGCAGTACTTC
length: 13; size: -; D: -; V: TRBV6-5; J: TRBJ1-2; CDR3: CASSIHQNYGYTF; DNA: TGTGCCAGCAGCATACACCAGAACTATGGCTACACCTTC
length: 13; size: once; D: TRBD1; V: TRBV2; J: TRBJ1-2; CDR3: CASRHRGLDGYTF; DNA: TGTGCCAGCAGGCACAGGGGGCTGGATGGCTACACCTTC
length: 15; size: -; D: TRBD2; V: TRBV11-3; J: TRBJ2-1; CDR3: CASSPGGVTRNEQFF; DNA: TGTGCCAGCAGCCCGGGGGGGGTGACTAGGAACGAGCAGTTCTTC
length: 12; size: few; D: -; V: TRBV28; J: TRBJ1-1; CDR3: CASSLWGAEAFF; DNA: TGTGCCAGCAGTTTATGGGGGGCTGAAGCTTTCTTT
length: 15; size: few; D: -; V: TRBV5-6; J: TRBJ1-4; CDR3: CASSWGTPVNEKLFF; DNA: TGTGCCAGCAGCTGGGGGACACCCGTCAATGAAAAACTGTTTTTT
length: 14; size: -; D: -; V: TRBV27; J: TRBJ2-7; CDR3: CASSLSRRVYEQYF; DNA: TGTGCCAGCAGTTTATCGAGGCGGGTGTACGAGCAGTACTTC
length: 12; size: -; D: -; V: TRBV28; J: TRBJ1-1; CDR3: CASTVGATEAFF; DNA: TGTGCCAGCACCGTGGGGGCGACTGAAGCTTTCTTT
length: 15; size: -; D: -; V: TRBV19; J: TRBJ2-3; CDR3: CASSIGGGFTDTQYF; DNA: TGTGCCAGTAGTATAGGAGGAGGATTCACAGATACGCAGTATTTT
length: 16; size: -; D: -; V: TRBV27; J: TRBJ2-2; CDR3: CASSLSPTGNTGELFF; DNA: TGTGCCAGCAGTTTATCCCCGACAGGGAACACCGGGGAGCTGTTTTTT
length: 15; size: -; D: TRBD1; V: TRBV6-5; J: TRBJ1-2; CDR3: CASSYSDRNNYGYTF; DNA: TGTGCCAGCAGTTACTCGGACAGGAACAACTATGGCTACACCTTC
length: 15; size: -; D: -; V: TRBV15; J: TRBJ1-5; CDR3: CATSRVSGGNQPQHF; DNA: TGTGCCACCAGCAGAGTCTCGGGTGGGAATCAGCCCCAGCATTTT
length: 14; size: -; D: -; V: TRBV6-5; J: TRBJ1-1; CDR3: CASSYRPDTTEAFF; DNA: TGTGCCAGCAGTTACCGCCCAGATACCACTGAAGCTTTCTTT
length: 15; size: -; D: TRBD1; V: TRBV13; J: TRBJ2-7; CDR3: CASSEAGTGFYEQYF; DNA: TGTGCCAGCAGCGAGGCCGGGACAGGGTTTTACGAGCAGTACTTC
length: 15; size: -; D: TRBD2; V: TRBV5-1; J: TRBJ2-1; CDR3: CASSLTSGPYNEQFF; DNA: TGCGCCAGCAGCCTCACTAGCGGGCCATACAATGAGCAGTTCTTC
length: 15; size: -; D: TRBD1; V: TRBV5-1; J: TRBJ2-3; CDR3: CASSTGTASTDTQYF; DNA: TGCGCCAGCAGCACCGGGACAGCTAGCACAGATACGCAGTATTTT
length: 15; size: -; D: -; V: TRBV28; J: TRBJ2-7; CDR3: CASRERGGSTYEQYF; DNA: TGTGCCAGCCGTGAGCGAGGCGGCAGTACCTACGAGCAGTACTTC
length: 13; size: once; D: -; V: TRBV7-7; J: TRBJ2-7; CDR3: CASSLDGSYEQYF; DNA: TGTGCTAGCAGCTTAGACGGCTCCTACGAGCAGTACTTC
length: 14; size: -; D: -; V: TRBV2; J: TRBJ2-7; CDR3: CASSEDGEYYEQYF; DNA: TGTGCCAGCAGTGAGGACGGTGAATACTACGAGCAGTACTTC
length: 13; size: -; D: -; V: TRBV7-8; J: TRBJ2-7; CDR3: CASKEGPVPEQYF; DNA: TGTGCCAGCAAGGAGGGCCCGGTCCCCGAGCAGTACTTC
length: 12; size: -; D: -; V: TRBV30; J: TRBJ1-2; CDR3: CAWISGSYGYTF; DNA: TGTGCCTGGATATCCGGGAGCTATGGCTACACCTTC
length: 15; size: -; D: TRBD2; V: TRBV28; J: TRBJ2-3; CDR3: CASRIFSGSGDTQYF; DNA: TGTGCCAGCAGGATTTTTAGCGGGAGTGGGGATACGCAGTATTTT
length: 16; size: -; D: TRBD2; V: TRBV6-1; J: TRBJ2-7; CDR3: CASSEAVRTGGSEQYF; DNA: TGTGCCAGCAGTGAAGCTGTCCGGACGGGGGGTTCCGAGCAGTACTTC
length: 17; size: once; D: TRBD2; V: TRBV19; J: TRBJ2-3; CDR3: CASSIPSSGRPRETQYF; DNA: TGTGCCAGTAGTATTCCCTCTAGCGGGAGGCCACGTGAGACGCAGTATTTT
length: 15; size: -; D: -; V: TRBV5-5; J: TRBJ2-7; CDR3: CASSFILGGPYEQYF; DNA: TGTGCCAGCAGCTTTATTCTCGGGGGACCCTACGAGCAGTACTTC
length: 13; size: -; D: -; V: TRBV30; J: TRBJ1-1; CDR3: CAWSVVAGTEAFF; DNA: TGTGCCTGGAGTGTTGTGGCGGGCACTGAAGCTTTCTTT